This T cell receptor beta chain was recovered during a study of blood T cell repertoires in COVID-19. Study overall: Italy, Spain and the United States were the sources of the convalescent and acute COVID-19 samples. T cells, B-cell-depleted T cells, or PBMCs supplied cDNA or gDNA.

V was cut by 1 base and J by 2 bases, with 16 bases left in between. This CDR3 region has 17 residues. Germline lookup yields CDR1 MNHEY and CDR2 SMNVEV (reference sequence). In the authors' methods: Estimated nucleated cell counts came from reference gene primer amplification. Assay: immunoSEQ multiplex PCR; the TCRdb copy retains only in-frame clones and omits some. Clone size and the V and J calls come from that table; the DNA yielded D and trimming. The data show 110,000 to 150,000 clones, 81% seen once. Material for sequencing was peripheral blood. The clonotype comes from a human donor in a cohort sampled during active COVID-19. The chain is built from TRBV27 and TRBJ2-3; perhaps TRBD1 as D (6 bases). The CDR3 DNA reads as TGTGCCAGCAGTTTATTACTGGGGGCGCGACCCACAGATACGCAGTATTTT. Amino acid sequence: CASSLLLGARPTDTQYF.